The 20 T cell receptor beta chains given below trace back to one sample, sequenced in a study of Ad26.COV2.S vaccination and SARS-CoV-2 variants. Treatment defined: around 19 received Ad26.COV2.S at low or high dose, single or two shots; five or six received placebo; per-sample allocation not given. Sampling happened 63 days after the first vaccine or placebo injection. Some clones are missing from TCRdb's copy, which holds only in-frame ones; the method was immunoSEQ multiplex PCR. The data contain roughly 420,000 clones, roughly 90% of them singletons. The starting material was peripheral blood, obtained in a trial of Ad26.COV2.S vaccine versus placebo. The receptor set was obtained from a person between 18 and 65 years old who received the Ad26.COV2.S COVID-19 vaccine or a placebo.

This rearrangement joins TRBV7-2 to TRBJ2-7; no firm D call. This CDR3 has 12 residues. The V and J ends lost 1 base and 5 bases respectively, with 6 bases between them. Germline-derived CDR1 and CDR2 are SGHTA and FQGNSA. The CDR3 DNA follows: TGTGCCAGCAGCTTAGTCGTCAACGAGCAGTACTTC. Translating it yields CASSLVVNEQYF.

The chain combines TRBV5-8 with TRBJ2-2, with 8 bases aligning to TRBD2. Germline V lookup: CDR1 SGHTS, CDR2 YDEGEE. The CDR3 covers 17 residues. J lost 2 bases, V lost 0 bases, and 6 bases had no gene match. CDR3 DNA: TGTGCCAGCAGCTTGGCAGGACTAGCCCCCAACACCGGGGAGCTGTTTTTT. Its protein product is CASSLAGLAPNTGELFF.

The rearrangement uses TRBV27 and TRBJ2-1; D possibly matches TRBD1 or TRBD2 (5 bases each). The CDR3 is 16 amino acids. Germline values: CDR1 MNHEY, CDR2 SMNVEV (reference sequence). V shed 7 bases and J shed 4 bases, with 20 bases lying between them. This chain's CDR3 is CASTPFGGSLYNEQFF. CDR3 nucleotide sequence: TGTGCCAGCACTCCCTTTGGGGGTTCATTGTACAATGAGCAGTTCTTC.

Points on this clone: The sample contains more than one DNA sequence encoding this CDR3. The chain joins TRBV19 to TRBJ1-5, with D hard to call. Trimming left V 1 base short and J 2 bases short, with 9 bases between. The CDR3 loop spans 15 amino acids. Looked up from germline, CDR1 is LNHDA and CDR2 is SQIVND (reference sequence). As DNA, the CDR3 is TGTGCCAGTAGTATAGGAACGAGGGGCAATCAGCCCCAGCATTTT. This sequence encodes CASSIGTRGNQPQHF.

The gene calls are TRBV6-6 and TRBJ1-2, with a possible D match to TRBD1 (6 bases). V gave up 5 bases and J gave up 2 bases, with 12 bases separating them. This CDR3 is 14 amino acids long. Germline V lookup: CDR1 MNHNY, CDR2 SVGAGI (reference sequence). CDR3 nucleotide sequence: TGTGCCAGCAGTAATCTACAGGGAAACTATGGCTACACCTTC. This encodes CASSNLQGNYGYTF.

The chain recombines TRBV18 with TRBJ2-5; tentative D call: TRBD1 (5 bases). Germline lookup yields CDR1 KGHSH and CDR2 LQKENI. V was cut by 1 base and J by 5 bases, with 14 bases left in between. The CDR3 is 15 amino acids. CDR3 residues: CASSPLRGVQETQYF. The CDR3 DNA follows: TGTGCCAGCTCACCACTTAGGGGCGTACAGGAGACCCAGTACTTC.

This rearrangement joins TRBV27 to TRBJ1-2; D is ambiguous. The CDR3 contains 15 residues. Germline V gene sequence: CDR1 MNHEY, CDR2 SMNVEV (reference sequence). V lost 3 bases, J lost 5 bases, and 16 bases lay in between. Here the CDR3 DNA reads TGTGCCAGCAGTTTTTTGACACCCCAACCTTATGGCTACACCTTC. It is translated as CASSFLTPQPYGYTF.

The chain recombines TRBV15 with TRBJ2-2; 10 bases match TRBD1. The V and J ends lost 5 bases and 4 bases, in that order; junction bases with no gene match: 7. The V gene's germline CDR1 is LNHNV and CDR2 YYDKDF (reference sequence). This CDR3 has 16 residues. This chain's CDR3 is CATSPDRGRATGELFF. The CDR3 nucleotides read TGTGCCACCAGCCCCGACAGGGGGCGGGCCACCGGGGAGCTGTTTTTT.

The chain couples TRBV7-2 to TRBJ2-2; D unclear. Germline V gene lookup returns CDR1 SGHTA and CDR2 FQGNSA. The CDR3 contains 16 residues. Trimming left V 2 bases short and J 1 base short, with 11 bases between. The CDR3 loop is CASSLKTGRNTGELFF. The CDR3 DNA sequence: TGTGCCAGCAGCTTAAAGACGGGCAGGAACACCGGGGAGCTGTTTTTT.

J is TRBJ1-6 and V is TRBV3-1 (or the pseudogene TRBV3-2); no clear D gene. The germline CDR1 and CDR2 sequences are LGHDT and YNNKEL (reference sequence). This CDR3 is 18 amino acids long. V lost 1 base, J lost 5 bases, and 18 bases lay in between. The CDR3 is CASSQVVGEKSDNSPLHF. DNA of the CDR3: TGTGCCAGCAGCCAAGTGGTTGGGGAGAAAAGTGATAATTCACCCCTCCACTTT.

With regard to this clone: The same CDR3 also results from other DNA sequences found in this sample. The chain recombines TRBV9 with TRBJ2-2; D might be TRBD1 or TRBD2, each matching 5 bases. V gave up 0 bases and J gave up 0 bases, with 6 bases separating them. Per the germline V gene, CDR1 is SGDLS and CDR2 is YYNGEE. There are 15 residues in the CDR3. The CDR3 nucleotides read TGTGCCAGCAGCGTAGGGGGGACGAACACCGGGGAGCTGTTTTTT. It codes for CASSVGGTNTGELFF.

This clone was seen only once. The genes are TRBV5-4 and TRBJ2-5, with no clear D. The CDR3 covers 13 residues. The germline gives CDR1 SGHNT, CDR2 YYREEE (reference sequence). Trimming stripped 2 bases from V and 2 bases from J, with 7 bases between. CDR3 loop: CASSFVGQETQYF. Here the CDR3 DNA reads TGTGCCAGCAGCTTCGTAGGACAAGAGACCCAGTACTTC.

The CDR3 nucleotides read TGTGCCAGCAGTTATGGTTCGCTAGTCAGCACAGATACGCAGTATTTT. It specifies CASSYGSLVSTDTQYF. The chain uses TRBV6-2 or TRBV6-3 and TRBJ2-3; no reliable D call. This CDR3 has 16 residues. Trimming pared 3 bases from V and 0 bases from J, leaving 13 bases between. Germline CDR1 and CDR2: MNHEY and SVGEGT.

In DNA form, the CDR3 reads TGTGCCAGCAGCCAAGAGGCAGGGCAGTCAGGCAATCAGCCCCAGCATTTT. This encodes CASSQEAGQSGNQPQHF. This chain uses TRBV3-1 (or the pseudogene TRBV3-2) with TRBJ1-5; maybe TRBD1 (5 bases). V dropped 0 bases and J dropped 2 bases, with 14 bases sitting between them. The germline gives CDR1 LGHDT, CDR2 YNNKEL (reference sequence). This CDR3 has 17 amino acids.

The chain uses TRBV5-1 and TRBJ2-1; 7 bases align to TRBD2. The CDR3 has 15 residues. Germline CDR1 reads SGHRS; CDR2 reads YFSETQ. Germline trimming cut 4 bases from V and 2 bases from J; bases unmatched to any gene: 6. The CDR3 nucleotides read TGCGCCAGCAGCCCCGGTGCGGGGGCCTACAATGAGCAGTTCTTC. It is translated as CASSPGAGAYNEQFF.

The J gene is TRBJ2-5, the V gene TRBV6-6; possible D gene TRBD1, 5 bases. Germline V gene lookup returns CDR1 MNHNY and CDR2 SVGAGI (reference sequence). Trimming shortened V by 5 bases and J by 5 bases, and 21 bases separated the two germline ends. The CDR3 totals 16 residues. The CDR3 loop is CASSAGQLILGETQYF. CDR3 in DNA: TGTGCCAGCAGTGCCGGACAACTCATTCTAGGGGAGACCCAGTACTTC.

The rearrangement uses TRBV27 and TRBJ1-5, with 10 bases identical to TRBD1. The junction had 4 bases not matched to a gene; V was cut back by 5 bases and J by 6 bases. Looked up from germline, CDR1 is MNHEY and CDR2 is SMNVEV (reference sequence). This CDR3 has 14 residues. This CDR3 reads CASSRQGAGQPQHF. The CDR3 DNA reads TGTGCCAGCAGTCGACAGGGGGCTGGTCAGCCCCAGCATTTT.

This chain uses TRBV5-6 with TRBJ1-2; TRBD1 matches at 7 bases. J gave up 4 bases and V 2 bases, and 11 bases lay outside the gene matches. Germline CDR1 reads SGHDT; CDR2 reads YYEEEE. The CDR3 has 16 residues. The CDR3 sequence is CASSFTRQGGGYGYTF. DNA for the CDR3: TGTGCCAGCAGCTTTACCCGACAGGGCGGAGGCTATGGCTACACCTTC.

The rearrangement uses TRBV7-9 and TRBJ2-7; perhaps D is TRBD1 or TRBD2 (7 bases each). The CDR3 length is 14 residues. V gave up 5 bases and J gave up 2 bases, with 13 bases separating them. Germline loops: CDR1 SEHNR, CDR2 FQNEAQ (reference sequence). CDR3 sequence reads: CASSPQGGAYEQYF. In nucleotides, the CDR3 is TGTGCCAGCAGCCCCCAGGGGGGGGCCTACGAGCAGTACTTC.

The J gene is TRBJ2-7, the V gene TRBV19; the D gene is possibly TRBD1 (5 bases). Germline V lookup: CDR1 LNHDA, CDR2 SQIVND (reference sequence). Between the trimmed V and J ends, which lost 1 base and 5 bases, there was a span of 12 bases. CDR3 length: 14 residues. The CDR3 protein is CASSIGPGQHEQYF. CDR3 DNA sequence: TGTGCCAGTAGTATAGGCCCAGGGCAGCACGAGCAGTACTTC. Full variable domain (rest looked up from reference TRBV19 and TRBJ2-7): DGGITQSPKYLFRKEGQNVTLSCEQNLNHDAMYWYRQDPGQGLRLIYYSQIVNDFQKGDIAEGYSVSREKKESFPLTVTSAQKNPTAFYLCASSIGPGQHEQYFGPGTRLTVT.